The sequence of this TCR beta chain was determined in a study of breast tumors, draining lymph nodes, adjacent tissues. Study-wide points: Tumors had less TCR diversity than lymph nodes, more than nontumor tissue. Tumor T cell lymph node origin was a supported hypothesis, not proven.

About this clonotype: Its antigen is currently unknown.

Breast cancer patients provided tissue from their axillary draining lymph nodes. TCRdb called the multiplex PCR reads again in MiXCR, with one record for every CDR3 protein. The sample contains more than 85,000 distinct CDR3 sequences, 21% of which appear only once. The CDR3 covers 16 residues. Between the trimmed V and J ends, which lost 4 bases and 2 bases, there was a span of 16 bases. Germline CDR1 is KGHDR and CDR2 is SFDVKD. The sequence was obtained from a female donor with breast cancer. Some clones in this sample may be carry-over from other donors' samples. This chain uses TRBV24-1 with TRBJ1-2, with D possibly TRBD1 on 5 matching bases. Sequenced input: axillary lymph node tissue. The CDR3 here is CATSDPPGRGNYGYTF. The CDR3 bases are TGTGCCACCAGTGACCCCCCGGGACGGGGGAACTATGGCTACACCTTC.